Each of the 8 T cell receptor beta chains below was sequenced from the same sample in a study of PD-1 blockade in mismatch repair-deficient tumors. Produced via immunoSEQ multiplex PCR; TCRdb's table is partial and in-frame only. The data hold some 130,000 clones, with about 88% observed a single time. The sequencing used peripheral blood, collected roughly 67 weeks after starting pembrolizumab. These receptors were collected from an adult with mismatch repair-deficient cancer.

The chain combines TRBV29-1 with TRBJ1-1; 7 positions match TRBD1. V trimming: 4 bases; J trimming: 3 bases; junction bases outside the gene matches: 5. Germline V gives CDR1 SQVTM, CDR2 ANQGSEA. The CDR3 length is 13 residues. CDR3 sequence reads: CSVAGTAYTEAFF. The DNA for the CDR3 is TGCAGCGTTGCAGGGACAGCTTACACTGAAGCTTTCTTT.

The V and J genes are TRBV7-9 and TRBJ2-7; 8 bases are a match to TRBD1. Germline values: CDR1 SEHNR, CDR2 FQNEAQ (reference sequence). This CDR3 has 16 amino acids. J gave up 2 bases and V 6 bases, and 12 bases lay outside the gene matches. The CDR3 protein is CASSSEKDRVTYEQYF. CDR3 in DNA: TGTGCCAGCAGTAGCGAAAAGGACAGGGTTACCTACGAGCAGTACTTC. Based on the CDR3 plus reference TRBV7-9 and TRBJ2-7, the full variable domain is DTGVSQNPRHKITKRGQNVTFRCDPISEHNRLYWYRQTLGQGPEFLTYFQNEAQLEKSRLLSDRFSAERPKGSFSTLEIQRTEQGDSAMYLCASSSEKDRVTYEQYFGPGTRLTVT.

Here the CDR3 reads CASSWGRNSGEQFF. CDR3 in DNA: TGTGCCAGCAGCTGGGGGAGGAATAGCGGAGAGCAGTTCTTC. The genes are TRBV5-6 and TRBJ2-1; perhaps TRBD2 as D (6 bases). The CDR3 contains 14 residues. Trimming stripped 3 bases from V and 10 bases from J, with 17 bases between. Germline lookup yields CDR1 SGHDT and CDR2 YYEEEE.

The rearrangement joins TRBV10-3 to TRBJ2-7; TRBD2 is a possible D gene (6 bases). The CDR3 runs 16 residues. V lost 0 bases to trimming and J lost 2 bases, with 14 bases between them. In germline, CDR1 is ENHRY, CDR2 SYGVKD. The CDR3 sequence: CAISESAGTSPYEQYF. In DNA form, the CDR3 reads TGTGCCATCAGTGAGTCCGCGGGGACGTCCCCCTACGAGCAGTACTTC.

There are a few counts of this clone. Additional DNA sequences in this sample encode the identical CDR3. This chain connects TRBV6-5 to TRBJ2-1; possibly TRBD2 for D (6 bases). This CDR3 comprises 13 residues. Germline assignment: CDR1 MNHEY and CDR2 SVGAGI. Trimming removed 2 bases at V and 4 bases at J, with 6 bases between. Here the CDR3 reads CASSYGGYNEQFF. CDR3 DNA: TGTGCCAGCAGTTACGGAGGGTACAATGAGCAGTTCTTC.

This clone was counted a few times. The gene calls are TRBV19 and TRBJ2-7; no definite D call. The CDR3 runs to 14 residues. V lost 1 base, J lost 5 bases, and 12 bases lay in between. CDR1 is LNHDA, CDR2 SQIVND, per germline (reference sequence). As DNA, the CDR3 is TGTGCCAGTAGTATAGCTCCGGGTGATGACGAGCAGTACTTC. Protein product: CASSIAPGDDEQYF.

This clone showed up many times. The chain has TRBV4-2 and TRBJ2-2; 10 positions agree with TRBD2. Germline CDR1 is LGHNA and CDR2 is YNFKEQ. The V segment lost 4 bases and the J segment 3 bases; nucleotides outside the gene matches: 2. The CDR3 consists of 15 residues. CDR3 region: CASSPGTSDTGELFF. In DNA, the CDR3 is TGTGCCAGCAGCCCCGGGACTAGCGACACCGGGGAGCTGTTTTTT.

The rearrangement links TRBV4-3 to TRBJ2-7; weak D call: TRBD1 (6 bases). The CDR3 is 15 residues long. V dropped 1 base and J dropped 1 base, with 11 bases sitting between them. Germline CDR1 reads LGHNA; CDR2 reads YSLEER. CDR3 in DNA: TGCGCCAGCAGCCAAGTGCCGGACAGTTCCTACGAGCAGTACTTC. Protein: CASSQVPDSSYEQYF.